The rows below give T cell receptor beta chains drawn from one sample of a study of blood T cell repertoires in COVID-19. Some clones are missing from TCRdb's copy, which holds only in-frame ones; the method was immunoSEQ multiplex PCR. Of a few hundred thousand clones detected, about 91% appear once; the ten largest clones hold around 2.5%. Material for sequencing was PBMCs or T cells enriched from blood (not recorded which). The receptor set was obtained from a woman aged 40 to 50 with acute COVID-19. Each CDR3 is given with its conserved first and last residue. Each record gives: V gene, D gene, clone size, J gene, CDR3 DNA, CDR3 protein. A D gene is named only where the DNA matches it firmly. Clone size appears in some rows only: once, few, many, or a class for an expanded clone.

>TRBV5-1|.|.|TRBJ2-1
TGCGCCAGCAGCTTGTTAGGGGGAGGGGTCAATGAGCAGTTCTTC
CASSLLGGGVNEQFF
>TRBV2|.|.|TRBJ1-5
TGTGCCAGCAGTTACGTACAAAGCAATCAGCCCCAGCATTTT
CASSYVQSNQPQHF
>TRBV7-8|.|.|TRBJ1-1
TGTGCCAGCAGCATCAGGGGGAACACTGAAGCTTTCTTT
CASSIRGNTEAFF
>TRBV24-1|.|once|TRBJ1-2
TGTGCCACCAGTGATCCCCCGGACTATGGCTACACCTTC
CATSDPPDYGYTF
>TRBV6-6|.|.|TRBJ2-1
TGTGCCAGCAGTTACTCATTACAGGGTTGGCATGAGCAGTTCTTC
CASSYSLQGWHEQFF
>TRBV6-5|.|.|TRBJ2-3
TGTGCCAGCAGTCCCAGGGAAGATACGCAGTATTTT
CASSPREDTQYF
>TRBV7-7|TRBD2|.|TRBJ2-5
TGTGCTAGCAGCTTAGGCGGGAGAAGGGAAGAGACCCAGTACTTC
CASSLGGRREETQYF
>TRBV14|.|.|TRBJ1-2
TGTGCCAGCAGCCAAGAGTACCCCCCGGGGTCTGGCTACACCTTC
CASSQEYPPGSGYTF
>TRBV7-9|.|once|TRBJ1-1
TGTGCCTCTGCGGAGGAGAACACTGAAGCTTTCTTT
CASAEENTEAFF
>TRBV29-1|.|.|TRBJ1-2
TGCAGCGTTGAGGTCAGCCACTCGGGCTATGGCTACACCTTC
CSVEVSHSGYGYTF
>TRBV27|.|.|TRBJ1-6
TGTGCCAGCAGTTTATGGGCAGGGGTGTATAATTCACCCCTCCACTTT
CASSLWAGVYNSPLHF
>TRBV20-1|TRBD2|.|TRBJ2-1
TGCAGTGCTAGTCCGGGACTAGCGGACTACAATGAGCAGTTCTTC
CSASPGLADYNEQFF
>TRBV5-1|TRBD1|.|TRBJ2-2
TGCGCCAGCAGCTTGTCGGCCAGGGGGCCGGCGAACACCGGGGAGCTGTTTTTT
CASSLSARGPANTGELFF
>TRBV27|.|.|TRBJ2-2
TGTGCCAGCACCCGCCGGGAGTCTATTAACACCGGGGAGCTGTTTTTT
CASTRRESINTGELFF
>TRBV18|TRBD1|.|TRBJ2-4
TGTGCCAGCTCACCTTTATCCGGACAGGGAGTCATTCAGTACTTC
CASSPLSGQGVIQYF
>TRBV9|.|.|TRBJ2-3
TGTGCCAGCAGCTCAAAGGTGGGAGTAAGAACAGATACGCAGTATTTT
CASSSKVGVRTDTQYF
>TRBV30|.|.|TRBJ1-2
TGTGCCTGGAGTAATGCGGTCGACTACACCTTC
CAWSNAVDYTF
>TRBV7-2|.|.|TRBJ2-3
TGTGCCAGCAGCTTAGTCGGGGGGCCTAAGGGAGATACGCAGTATTTT
CASSLVGGPKGDTQYF
>TRBV2|.|few|TRBJ1-1
TGTGCCAGCAGGTCAGGCACTGAAGCTTTCTTT
CASRSGTEAFF
>TRBV3-1/TRBV3-2|.|.|TRBJ2-7
TGTGCCAGCAGCCAAGATAGAGGACAGACCTACGAGCAGTACTTC
CASSQDRGQTYEQYF
>TRBV5-4|TRBD1|few|TRBJ1-1
TGTGCCAGCAGCTTGGAACAGGGGGCGGGCACTGAAGCTTTCTTT
CASSLEQGAGTEAFF
>TRBV6-4|TRBD1|.|TRBJ1-2
TGTGCCAGCAGCGAGACAGGGGGCTGGGGCTACACCTTC
CASSETGGWGYTF
>TRBV5-6|.|few|TRBJ2-2
TGTGCCAGCAGCTTGCCGAGTACGACCGGGGAGCTGTTTTTT
CASSLPSTTGELFF
>TRBV11-3|TRBD2|once|TRBJ2-6
TGTGCCAGCAGCTTACCCTGGGGGGGTGGTGGGGCCAACGTCCTGACTTTC
CASSLPWGGGGANVLTF
>TRBV30|TRBD1|.|TRBJ1-5
TGTGCCTGGAGTGCGCCCACAGGGGGCAATCAGCCCCAGCATTTT
CAWSAPTGGNQPQHF
>TRBV5-1|TRBD1|.|TRBJ1-5
TGCGCCAGCAGCTTGGAGGGGACAGGGGGCAATCAGCCCCAGCATTTT
CASSLEGTGGNQPQHF
>TRBV3-1/TRBV3-2|TRBD2|many|TRBJ2-2
TGTGCCAGCAGCCAAGAAGGGCTAGCGGGAGGGGGCACCGGGGAGCTGTTTTTT
CASSQEGLAGGGTGELFF
>TRBV18|.|.|TRBJ1-2
TGTGCCAGCTCACCTGTAGGGGAGGCTGGCTACACCTTC
CASSPVGEAGYTF
>TRBV9|TRBD1|.|TRBJ1-4
TGTGCCAGCAGCGCCACAGGGGGCTATTATGAAAAACTGTTTTTT
CASSATGGYYEKLFF
>TRBV18|TRBD1|.|TRBJ1-1
TGTGCCAGCTCACCAGCCGGACAGGCCACTGAAGCTTTCTTT
CASSPAGQATEAFF
>TRBV7-9|.|.|TRBJ2-1
TGTGCCAGCAGCCTAAATTTGCCACTATACAATGAGCAGTTCTTC
CASSLNLPLYNEQFF
>TRBV7-2|TRBD2|few|TRBJ2-1
TGTGCCAGCAGGGCGAAGGGGCAGCGGGGATACAATGAGCAGTTCTTC
CASRAKGQRGYNEQFF
>TRBV11-3|.|.|TRBJ2-1
TGTGCCAGCAGCTTGAGGACTACAAAGCGGGCCCTGGACAATGAGCAGTTCTTC
CASSLRTTKRALDNEQFF
>TRBV25-1|TRBD2|.|TRBJ2-1
TGTGCCAGCAGTGAGTGGACTAGCGGGAAGGATGAGCAGTTCTTC
CASSEWTSGKDEQFF
>TRBV29-1|TRBD1|.|TRBJ1-1
TGCAGCCTTAGGACAGGGGATGAAGCTTTCTTT
CSLRTGDEAFF
>TRBV6-5|.|.|TRBJ1-1
TGTGCCAGCAGGACTCAGGGCGCGAACACTGAAGCTTTCTTT
CASRTQGANTEAFF
>TRBV5-5|.|.|TRBJ1-3
TGTGCCAGCAGCCCCACGGGGGGCCCGAGCTCTGGAAACACCATATATTTT
CASSPTGGPSSGNTIYF
>TRBV15|.|.|TRBJ2-2
TGTGCCACCAGCAGCTTTAGCGCCGGGGAGCTGTTTTTT
CATSSFSAGELFF
>TRBV15|.|.|TRBJ1-5
TGTGCCACCAGCAGAGCAGGGTTGGGCAATCAGCCCCAGCATTTT
CATSRAGLGNQPQHF
>TRBV30|.|.|TRBJ2-3
TGTGCCTGGAGTGCACTCCTCACAGATACGCAGTATTTT
CAWSALLTDTQYF
>TRBV23-1|.|.|TRBJ2-3
TGCGCCAGCAGTCTACTTCCAGGGGGGACAGATACGCAGTATTTT
CASSLLPGGTDTQYF
>TRBV25-1|.|.|TRBJ1-1
TGTGCCAGCAGCCCGGGACACCCCTGGGAAGCTTTCTTT
CASSPGHPWEAFF
>TRBV19|.|.|TRBJ2-5
TGTGCCAGTAGTATAGTTTCTACGGGGATAACGGAGACCCAGTACTTC
CASSIVSTGITETQYF
>TRBV7-9|.|.|TRBJ2-5
TGTGCCAGCAGCTTTTCAGAAATAGAGACCCAGTACTTC
CASSFSEIETQYF
>TRBV18|TRBD1|.|TRBJ2-5
TGTGCCAGCTCACCTACAGGGGTGGAGACCCAGTACTTC
CASSPTGVETQYF
>TRBV4-3|TRBD2|.|TRBJ2-5
TGCGCCAGCAGCCAAGCTAGCGGGAGTAAGACCCAGTACTTC
CASSQASGSKTQYF
>TRBV2|TRBD1|once|TRBJ2-1
TGTGCCAGCAGCTCGGGACAGGGGGCCAGTGAGCAGTTCTTC
CASSSGQGASEQFF
>TRBV7-9|TRBD2|.|TRBJ2-1
TGTGCCAGCAGCTTAGGACTAGCGGGATACAATGAGCAGTTCTTC
CASSLGLAGYNEQFF
>TRBV5-1|.|.|TRBJ2-3
TGCGCCAGCAGCAAACAGGGTAGCACAGATACGCAGTATTTT
CASSKQGSTDTQYF
>TRBV6-5|.|.|TRBJ2-4
TGTGCCAGCAGTAGTGACAGCACCAAAAACATTCAGTACTTC
CASSSDSTKNIQYF
>TRBV5-1|.|.|TRBJ2-3
TGCGCCAGCAGACCGAATCTCCTAGGTAATACGCAGTATTTT
CASRPNLLGNTQYF
>TRBV6-1|TRBD2|.|TRBJ2-7
TGTGCCAGCAGTGATCTAAGTCGGGCGGGGGGGCCTGGCGAGCAGTACTTC
CASSDLSRAGGPGEQYF
>TRBV7-2|.|.|TRBJ2-5
TGTGCCAGCAGCTTAGTCTGGAGGGACCGCATTATCCAAGAGACCCAGTACTTC
CASSLVWRDRIIQETQYF
>TRBV6-5|.|once|TRBJ2-7
TGTGCCAGCAGTTACTCGACCAGGGCCTACGAGCAGTACTTC
CASSYSTRAYEQYF
>TRBV5-4|TRBD2|.|TRBJ2-3
TGTGCCAGCAGCTTGCGACTAGCGGTGAGCACAGATACGCAGTATTTT
CASSLRLAVSTDTQYF
>TRBV3-1/TRBV3-2|TRBD2|.|TRBJ2-1
TGTGCCAGCAGCCCCGCGCGGGTGGCGGGGGGTCACAATGAGCAGTTCTTC
CASSPARVAGGHNEQFF
>TRBV27|.|.|TRBJ1-1
TGTGCCAGCAGTCCCACTTGGGGCACAGCTTTCTTT
CASSPTWGTAFF
>TRBV25-1|TRBD1|.|TRBJ2-5
TGTGCCAGCAGTGACCTCACAGGGGTAGAGACCCAGTACTTC
CASSDLTGVETQYF
>TRBV27|.|.|TRBJ1-6
TGTGCCAGCAGAAGCCCTGCTACCGACAGAGGCTCACCCCTCCACTTT
CASRSPATDRGSPLHF
>TRBV30|TRBD1|.|TRBJ1-1
TGTGCCTGGAGTGTACAGGGGTCGGGGCTCGCTGAAGCTTTCTTT
CAWSVQGSGLAEAFF